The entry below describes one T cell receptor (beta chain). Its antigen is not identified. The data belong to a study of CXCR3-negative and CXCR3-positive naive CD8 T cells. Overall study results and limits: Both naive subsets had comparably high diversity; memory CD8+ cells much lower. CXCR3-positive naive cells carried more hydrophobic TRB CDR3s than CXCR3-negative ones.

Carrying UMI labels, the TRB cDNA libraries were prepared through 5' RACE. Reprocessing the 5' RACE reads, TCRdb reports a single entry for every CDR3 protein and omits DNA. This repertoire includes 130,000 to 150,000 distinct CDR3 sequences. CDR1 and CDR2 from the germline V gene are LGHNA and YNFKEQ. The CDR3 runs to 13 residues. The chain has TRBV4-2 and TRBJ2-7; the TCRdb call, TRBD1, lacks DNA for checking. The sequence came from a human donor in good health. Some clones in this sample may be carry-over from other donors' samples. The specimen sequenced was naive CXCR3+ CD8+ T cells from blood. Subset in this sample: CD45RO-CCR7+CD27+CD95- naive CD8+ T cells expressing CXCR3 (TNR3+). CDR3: CASSQDAQGEQYF.